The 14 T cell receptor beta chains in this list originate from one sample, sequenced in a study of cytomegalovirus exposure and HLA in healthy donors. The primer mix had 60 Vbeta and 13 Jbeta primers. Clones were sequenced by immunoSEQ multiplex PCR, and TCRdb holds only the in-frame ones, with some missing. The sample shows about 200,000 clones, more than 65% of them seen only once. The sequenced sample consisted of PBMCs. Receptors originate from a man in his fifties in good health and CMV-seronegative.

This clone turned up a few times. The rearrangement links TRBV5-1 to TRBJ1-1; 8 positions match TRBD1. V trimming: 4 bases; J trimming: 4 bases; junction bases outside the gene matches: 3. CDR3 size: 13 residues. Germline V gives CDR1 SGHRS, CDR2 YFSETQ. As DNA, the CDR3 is TGCGCCAGCAGCGCGGACAGGGTCACTGAAGCTTTCTTT. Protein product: CASSADRVTEAFF.

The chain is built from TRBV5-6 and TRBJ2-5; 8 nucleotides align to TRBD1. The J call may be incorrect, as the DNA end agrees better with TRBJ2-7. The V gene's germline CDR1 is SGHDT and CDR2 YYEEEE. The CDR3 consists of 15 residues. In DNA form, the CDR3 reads TGTGCCAGCAGCTTGTTTTACAGGGGGGCGTACGAGCAGTACTTC. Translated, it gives CASSLFYRGAYEQYF.

CDR3 in amino acids: CSALTGDYGYTF. Written as DNA, the CDR3 is TGCAGCGCTTTGACAGGGGACTATGGCTACACCTTC. V usage is TRBV29-1 and J usage is TRBJ1-2, with 8 positions matching TRBD1. Germline V gene sequence: CDR1 SQVTM, CDR2 ANQGSEA. This CDR3 is 12 amino acids long. With V trimmed by 7 bases and J by 3 bases, 4 bases remained unmatched.

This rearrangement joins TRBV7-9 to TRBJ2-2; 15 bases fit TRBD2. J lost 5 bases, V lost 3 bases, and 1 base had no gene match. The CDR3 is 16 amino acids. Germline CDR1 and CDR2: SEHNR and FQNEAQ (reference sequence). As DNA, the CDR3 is TGTGCCAGCAGCTTCGGACTAGCGGGAGGGACCGGGGAGCTGTTTTTT. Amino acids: CASSFGLAGGTGELFF.

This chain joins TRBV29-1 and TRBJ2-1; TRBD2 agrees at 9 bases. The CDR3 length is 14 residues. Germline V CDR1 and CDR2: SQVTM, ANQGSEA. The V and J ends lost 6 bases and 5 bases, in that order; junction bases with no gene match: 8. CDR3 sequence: CSVGKSGGNNEQFF. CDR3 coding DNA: TGCAGCGTGGGAAAAAGCGGGGGGAACAATGAGCAGTTCTTC.

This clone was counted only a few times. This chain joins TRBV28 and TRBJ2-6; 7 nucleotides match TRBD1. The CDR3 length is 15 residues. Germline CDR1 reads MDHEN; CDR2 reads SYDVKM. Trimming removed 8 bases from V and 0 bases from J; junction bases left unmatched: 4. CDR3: CASWTGSSGANVLTF. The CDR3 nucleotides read TGTGCCAGCTGGACAGGCTCCTCTGGGGCCAACGTCCTGACTTTC.

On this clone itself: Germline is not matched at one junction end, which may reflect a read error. Here the CDR3 DNA reads TGCGCCAGCATTCAAGGGGAGACAGGGGAGCCCTGCGACATCTACGAGCAGTACTTC. It specifies CASIQGETGEPCDIYEQYF. This chain connects TRBV23-1 to TRBJ2-7; 8 bases fit TRBD1. TRBV23-1 is marked as an open reading frame, function uncertain. There are 19 residues in the CDR3.

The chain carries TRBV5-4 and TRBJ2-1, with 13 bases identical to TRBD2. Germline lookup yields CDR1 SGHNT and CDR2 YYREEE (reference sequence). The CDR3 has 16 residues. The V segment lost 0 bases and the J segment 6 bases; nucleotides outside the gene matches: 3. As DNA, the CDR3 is TGTGCCAGCAGCTTGGGGGGACTAGCGGGATTCAATGAGCAGTTCTTC. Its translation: CASSLGGLAGFNEQFF.

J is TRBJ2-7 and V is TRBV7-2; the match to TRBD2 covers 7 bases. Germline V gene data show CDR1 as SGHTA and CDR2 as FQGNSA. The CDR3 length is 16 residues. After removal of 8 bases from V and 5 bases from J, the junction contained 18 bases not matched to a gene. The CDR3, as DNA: TGTGCCAGCCTACTAGTCGCGGCGGGAGTGACGAACGAGCAGTACTTC. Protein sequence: CASLLVAAGVTNEQYF.

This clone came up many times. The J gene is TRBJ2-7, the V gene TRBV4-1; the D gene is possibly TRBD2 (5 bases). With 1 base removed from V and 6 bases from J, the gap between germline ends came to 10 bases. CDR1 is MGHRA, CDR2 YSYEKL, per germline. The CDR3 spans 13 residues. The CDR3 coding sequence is TGCGCCAGCAGCCAAGCCAGAGCGGCCGAGCAGTACTTC. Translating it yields CASSQARAAEQYF.

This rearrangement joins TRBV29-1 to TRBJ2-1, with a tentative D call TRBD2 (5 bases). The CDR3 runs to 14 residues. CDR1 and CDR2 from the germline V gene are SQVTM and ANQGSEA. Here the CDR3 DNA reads TGCAGTCTGACTCGAGGTAGCGTCGGCAATGAGCAGTTCTTC. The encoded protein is CSLTRGSVGNEQFF.

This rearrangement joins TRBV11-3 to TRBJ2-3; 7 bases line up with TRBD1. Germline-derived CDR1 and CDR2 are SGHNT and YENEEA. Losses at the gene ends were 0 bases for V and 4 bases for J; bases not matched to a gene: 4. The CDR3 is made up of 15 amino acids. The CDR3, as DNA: TGTGCCAGCAGCTTAGAAGGACAGGCCCCAGATACGCAGTATTTT. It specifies CASSLEGQAPDTQYF.

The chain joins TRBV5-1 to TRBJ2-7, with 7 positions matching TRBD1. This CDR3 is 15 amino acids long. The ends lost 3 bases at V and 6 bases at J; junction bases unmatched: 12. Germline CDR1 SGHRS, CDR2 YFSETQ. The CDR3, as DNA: TGCGCCAGCAGCTCATCAGGGGGAAATGCAGGCGAGCAGTACTTC. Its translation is CASSSSGGNAGEQYF. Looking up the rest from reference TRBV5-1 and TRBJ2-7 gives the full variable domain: KAGVTQTPRYLIKTRGQQVTLSCSPISGHRSVSWYQQTPGQGLQFLFEYFSETQRNKGNFPGRFSGRQFSNSRSEMNVSTLELGDSALYLCASSSSGGNAGEQYFGPGTRLTVT.

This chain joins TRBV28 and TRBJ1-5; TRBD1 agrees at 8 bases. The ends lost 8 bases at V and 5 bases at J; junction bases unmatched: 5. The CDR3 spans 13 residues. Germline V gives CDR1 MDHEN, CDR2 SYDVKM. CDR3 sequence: CASSTGGDQPQHF. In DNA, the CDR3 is TGTGCCAGCTCCACAGGGGGGGATCAGCCCCAGCATTTT.